This T cell receptor beta chain was identified in a study of blood T cell repertoires in COVID-19. At the level of the study: Both acute and convalescent COVID-19 samples were obtained from the United States, Italy and Spain.

TCRdb's copy holds only in-frame clones and misses some; the assay was immunoSEQ multiplex PCR. The sample has roughly 75,000 clones, almost 85% seen once. Germline V gene lookup returns CDR1 LGHDT and CDR2 YNNKEL (reference sequence). This CDR3 is built from 16 residues. V shed 3 bases and J 4 bases; nucleotides not matched to a gene: 11. The chain uses TRBV3-1 (or the pseudogene TRBV3-2) and TRBJ2-5, with TRBD2 matching over 7 bases. Input material: peripheral blood. This receptor was taken from a man between 45 and 60 years old with acute or convalescent COVID-19. CDR3 DNA: TGTGCCAGCAGCCAGGGGGTCGGCGGGGGTCCAGAGACCCAGTACTTC. Its translation: CASSQGVGGGPETQYF.